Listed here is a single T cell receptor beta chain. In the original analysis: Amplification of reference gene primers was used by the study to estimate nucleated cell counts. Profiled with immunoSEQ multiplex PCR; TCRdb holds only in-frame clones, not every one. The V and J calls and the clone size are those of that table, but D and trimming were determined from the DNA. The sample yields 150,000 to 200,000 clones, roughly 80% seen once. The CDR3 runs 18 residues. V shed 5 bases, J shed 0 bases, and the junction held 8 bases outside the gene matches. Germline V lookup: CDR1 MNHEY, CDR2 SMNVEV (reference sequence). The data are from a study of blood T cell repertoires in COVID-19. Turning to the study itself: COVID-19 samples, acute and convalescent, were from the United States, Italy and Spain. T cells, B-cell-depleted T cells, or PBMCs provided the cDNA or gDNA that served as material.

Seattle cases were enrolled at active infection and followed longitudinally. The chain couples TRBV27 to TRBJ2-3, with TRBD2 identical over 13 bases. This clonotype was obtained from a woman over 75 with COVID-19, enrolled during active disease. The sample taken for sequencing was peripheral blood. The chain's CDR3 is CASSPTSGRGPSTDTQYF. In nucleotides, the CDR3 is TGTGCCAGCAGTCCTACTAGCGGGAGGGGCCCTAGCACAGATACGCAGTATTTT.